The 21 T cell receptor beta chains below come from one sample, sequenced in a study of T-cell reconstitution after alpha-beta-depleted transplantation in children. The library targeted TCRbeta and was prepared with unique molecular identifiers. In TCRdb, the PCR reads were re-called with MiXCR into one record per CDR3 protein. In the table there are hundreds of thousands of distinct CDR3 sequences, around 9.2% of which are singletons. Sequences were derived from PBMCs, mostly from graft donor cells, sampled 360 days after TCRalphabeta/CD19-depleted stem cell transplant. All receptors come from a male patient aged 2 to 9 who had a stem cell transplant for acute myeloid leukemia, so the T cells may come from the graft donor.

This clonotype was found a few times. CDR3 in amino acids: CASSQPGTGELFF. CDR3 bases: TGTGCCAGCAGTCAACCAGGGACCGGGGAGCTGTTTTTT. The V call is TRBV7-2, the J call TRBJ2-2, with a weak D call TRBD1 (5 bases). With 6 bases removed from V and 5 bases from J, the gap between germline ends came to 10 bases. The length of the CDR3 is 13 residues. CDR1 is SGHTA and CDR2 is FQGNSA in the germline V gene. Full variable domain (missing parts from reference TRBV7-2 and TRBJ2-2): GAGVSQSPSNKVTEKGKDVELRCDPISGHTALYWYRQSLGQGLEFLIYFQGNSAPDKSGLPSDRFSAERTGGSVSTLTIQRTQQEDSAVYLCASSQPGTGELFFGEGSRLTVL.

This chain joins TRBV27 and TRBJ2-5, with D maybe TRBD1 (5 bases). Germline values: CDR1 MNHEY, CDR2 SMNVEV (reference sequence). Trimming shortened V by 5 bases and J by 5 bases, and 12 bases separated the two germline ends. The CDR3 length is 13 residues. The CDR3 is CASSRRQTETQYF. CDR3 coding DNA: TGTGCCAGCAGTCGTAGACAGACGGAGACCCAGTACTTC.

In its sample, this clonotype was seen a few times. J is TRBJ2-7 and V is TRBV7-9; D gene uncertain. V lost 3 bases, J lost 3 bases, and 12 bases lay in between. Looked up from germline, CDR1 is SEHNR and CDR2 is FQNEAQ (reference sequence). This CDR3 is 14 amino acids long. Here the CDR3 reads CASSFPDPYYEQYF. The CDR3, as DNA: TGTGCCAGCAGCTTTCCCGACCCTTACTACGAGCAGTACTTC.

CDR3 loop: CASSGGGWAKNIQYF. CDR3 sequence (DNA): TGTGCCAGCAGCGGGGGGGGATGGGCCAAAAACATTCAGTACTTC. The rearrangement uses TRBV12-3 or TRBV12-4 and TRBJ2-4; TRBD2 matches at 8 bases. J was trimmed by 1 base and V by 6 bases; bases with no gene match: 5. This CDR3 has 15 amino acids.

This clonotype appeared a few times. The chain couples TRBV15 to TRBJ2-1; D is uncertain. V lost 1 base, J lost 0 bases, and 7 bases lay in between. In germline, CDR1 is LNHNV, CDR2 YYDKDF (reference sequence). The CDR3 length is 15 residues. CDR3 residues: CATSRGIDSYNEQFF. The CDR3 DNA reads TGTGCCACCAGCAGAGGAATAGACTCCTACAATGAGCAGTTCTTC.

This chain's CDR3 is CASSQQVTNQPQHF. CDR3 nucleotide sequence: TGTGCCAGCAGTCAACAGGTGACCAATCAGCCCCAGCATTTT. The rearrangement uses TRBV12-3 or TRBV12-4 and TRBJ1-5; TRBD1 is a possible D gene (5 bases). Trimming took 5 bases from V and 3 from J, leaving 11 bases between them. CDR3 length equals 14 residues.

The chain carries TRBV11-1 and TRBJ1-4; a possible D gene is TRBD1 (6 bases). This CDR3 has 19 residues. Germline CDR1 reads SGHAT; CDR2 reads FQDESV (reference sequence). Trimming left V 5 bases short and J 5 bases short, with 27 bases between. The CDR3 loop reads CASSLRQATFPGGNEKLFF. The CDR3 nucleotides read TGTGCCAGCAGCCTTCGACAGGCCACTTTCCCCGGTGGGAATGAAAAACTGTTTTTT.

The table lists this clonotype with a few counts. The rearrangement links TRBV29-1 to TRBJ1-2, with D unclear. The CDR3 covers 11 residues. The germline V and J ends were trimmed by 4 bases and 2 bases, with 5 bases remaining between them. In germline, CDR1 is SQVTM, CDR2 ANQGSEA. The CDR3 coding sequence is TGCAGCGTTGTCCGGAACTATGGCTACACCTTC. Protein: CSVVRNYGYTF.

The chain uses TRBV3-1 and TRBJ1-3; D is uncertain. Germline V gives CDR1 LGHDT, CDR2 YNNKEL (reference sequence). The CDR3 sequence is 14 residues long. Trimming shortened V by 0 bases and J by 4 bases, and 7 bases separated the two germline ends. The CDR3 loop is CASSQDTLGNTIYF. CDR3 sequence (DNA): TGTGCCAGCAGCCAAGATACATTGGGAAACACCATATATTTT.

Of note for this clonotype: A clone one base away is much larger, so this may be a read error. The chain couples TRBV20-1 to TRBJ2-3, with TRBD2 matching over 8 bases. This CDR3 is built from 13 residues. The germline gives CDR1 DFQATT, CDR2 SNEGSKA (reference sequence). CDR3 region: CSASMRGADTRYF. The CDR3 DNA is TGCAGTGCTAGTATGCGGGGGGCAGATACGCGGTATTTT.

There are a few counts of this clonotype. The chain links TRBV20-1 to TRBJ1-1; D is undetermined. This CDR3 comprises 14 residues. Germline V gives CDR1 DFQATT, CDR2 SNEGSKA (reference sequence). The V end lost 3 bases, the J end lost 1 base, and 12 bases lay between the germline ends. The CDR3 reads CSASLRRRNTEAFF. The CDR3 DNA sequence: TGCAGTGCTAGCCTACGTAGGCGGAACACTGAAGCTTTCTTT.

There are a few counts of this clonotype. V gene TRBV12-3 or TRBV12-4 combines with J gene TRBJ2-4, with a tentative D call TRBD1 (5 bases). Trimming cost V 6 bases and J 6 bases, with 9 bases left between them. This CDR3 contains 12 residues. The CDR3 region has the DNA TGTGCCAGCAGCTCTACAGGAAACATTCAGTACTTC. It is translated as CASSSTGNIQYF.

A few counts support this clonotype. The CDR3 DNA reads TGTGCCAGCAGCTTAGGGGACCTCCTCGGTGACGAGCAGTACTTC. This gives the protein CASSLGDLLGDEQYF. The rearrangement joins TRBV7-6 to TRBJ2-7; D may be TRBD1 or TRBD2 (5 bases each). With 1 base removed from V and 5 bases from J, the gap between germline ends came to 15 bases. This CDR3 comprises 15 residues. The germline CDR1 and CDR2 sequences are SGHVS and FNYEAQ. Based on the CDR3 plus reference TRBV7-6 and TRBJ2-7, the full variable domain is GAGVSQSPRYKVTKRGQDVALRCDPISGHVSLYWYRQALGQGPEFLTYFNYEAQQDKSGLPNDRFSAERPEGSISTLTIQRTEQRDSAMYRCASSLGDLLGDEQYFGPGTRLTVT.

The rearrangement links TRBV5-6 to TRBJ2-1; D might be TRBD1 or TRBD2, each matching 5 bases. CDR1 is SGHDT and CDR2 is YYEEEE in the germline V gene. V lost 0 bases to trimming and J lost 4 bases, with 14 bases between them. The CDR3 has 16 amino acids. For the CDR3, the DNA is TGTGCCAGCAGCTTGGAGGTGGGGACCCTATACAATGAGCAGTTCTTC. It encodes CASSLEVGTLYNEQFF.

This rearrangement joins TRBV20-1 to TRBJ2-1, with 7 bases matching TRBD2. There are 14 residues in the CDR3. Germline V lookup: CDR1 DFQATT, CDR2 SNEGSKA (reference sequence). V shed 1 base, J shed 9 bases, and the junction held 9 bases outside the gene matches. The DNA for the CDR3 is TGCAGTGCTAGAGGCTTACTAGCGATCGGTGAGCAGTTCTTC. Translating gives CSARGLLAIGEQFF.

This CDR3 reads CASSQDIASGKIDTQYF. The CDR3 DNA is TGCGCCAGCAGCCAAGATATTGCTAGCGGGAAGATAGATACGCAGTATTTT. The chain joins TRBV4-3 to TRBJ2-3; 9 positions match TRBD2. The CDR3 consists of 17 residues. Germline CDR1 reads LGHNA; CDR2 reads YSLEER. The V and J ends lost 0 bases and 5 bases, in that order; junction bases with no gene match: 9.

This chain connects TRBV18 to TRBJ1-2; D gene unclear. V gave up 2 bases and J gave up 8 bases, with 9 bases separating them. In germline, CDR1 is KGHSH, CDR2 LQKENI. CDR3 length: 12 amino acids. The CDR3 DNA is TGTGCCAGCTCACCATCCCTGGGAGGCTACACCTTC. This sequence encodes CASSPSLGGYTF.

V and J are TRBV18 and TRBJ2-1; tentatively, D is TRBD1 or TRBD2 (6 bases each). V was shortened by 0 bases and J by 9 bases, with 9 bases between the two germline ends. This CDR3 is built from 13 residues. The germline V gene encodes CDR1 KGHSH and CDR2 LQKENI. CDR3 DNA sequence: TGTGCCAGCTCACCACCGGAGGGGGGTGAGCAGTTCTTC. Protein product: CASSPPEGGEQFF.

This clonotype has ten or more counts. The V gene is TRBV20-1, the J gene TRBJ2-7; D not certain. The CDR3 runs to 12 residues. V was pared by 1 base and J by 1 base, with 5 bases between. Germline CDR1 and CDR2: DFQATT and SNEGSKA (reference sequence). The CDR3 protein is CSARGPSYEQYF. The CDR3 region has the DNA TGCAGTGCTAGAGGCCCTTCCTACGAGCAGTACTTC.

The chain carries TRBV20-1 and TRBJ1-5; D is uncertain. This CDR3 contains 16 residues. The germline V and J ends were trimmed by 5 bases and 2 bases, with 19 bases remaining between them. The germline CDR1 and CDR2 sequences are DFQATT and SNEGSKA (reference sequence). The CDR3 sequence is CSAGFDWAGRNQPQHF. For the CDR3, the DNA is TGCAGTGCTGGCTTCGATTGGGCAGGCCGCAATCAGCCCCAGCATTTT.

This clonotype was recorded many times. V is TRBV7-9 and J is TRBJ2-1, with 9 bases fitting TRBD2. Germline values: CDR1 SEHNR, CDR2 FQNEAQ (reference sequence). The CDR3 is 16 amino acids. Germline trimming cut 5 bases from V and 2 bases from J; bases unmatched to any gene: 7. This chain's CDR3 is CASSGIAGAAYNEQFF. Written as DNA, the CDR3 is TGTGCCAGCAGCGGCATAGCGGGGGCCGCCTACAATGAGCAGTTCTTC.